This T cell receptor (beta chain) is drawn from a study of blood T cell repertoires in COVID-19. Cohort placement rested on clinical history that participants reported themselves. Donors in Cohort 3 who had recovered were those with two negative PCRs, healthcare professional clearance, or resolution of their symptoms. TCRdb's copy holds only in-frame clones and misses some; the assay was immunoSEQ multiplex PCR. The sample contains roughly 300,000 clones, around 85% of which appear only once. The receptor was isolated from a woman aged 50 to 60 who had recovered from COVID-19. Source material: PBMCs or T cells enriched from blood (not recorded which).

The DNA of the CDR3 is TGTGCCAGCAGCGTAGGGGGTAGCGGGAGTTTCACCGGGGAGCTGTTTTTT. The encoded protein is CASSVGGSGSFTGELFF. The rearrangement joins TRBV9 to TRBJ2-2; 9 bases match TRBD2. CDR3 length: 17 amino acids. Per germline, CDR1 SGDLS and CDR2 YYNGEE. The trim removed 0 bases at V and 4 bases at J, leaving 7 bases unmatched.